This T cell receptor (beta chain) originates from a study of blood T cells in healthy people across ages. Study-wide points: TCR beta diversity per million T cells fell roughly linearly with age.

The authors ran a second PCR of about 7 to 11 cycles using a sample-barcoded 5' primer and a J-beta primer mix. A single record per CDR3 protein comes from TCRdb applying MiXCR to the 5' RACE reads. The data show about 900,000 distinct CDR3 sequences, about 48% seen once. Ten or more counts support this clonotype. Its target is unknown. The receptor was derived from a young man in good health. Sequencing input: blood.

DNA of the CDR3: TGTGCCAGCAGTGTTCGACAGTCGGGCCAGCCCCAGCATTTT. Protein product: CASSVRQSGQPQHF. J is TRBJ1-5 and V is TRBV2, with D perhaps matching TRBD1 (5 bases). This CDR3 comprises 14 residues. V lost 4 bases and J 7 bases, leaving 14 bases between the germline ends. CDR1 and CDR2 from the germline V gene are SNHLY and FYNNEI.